The rows below give T cell receptor beta chains drawn from one sample of a study of draining lymph node invasion in breast cancer. One entry per CDR3 protein results from TCRdb running MiXCR on the bulk RNA-seq reads. The table lists 2,500 to 4,000 distinct CDR3 sequences, roughly 46% of them singletons, with around 3.6% in the top ten. Source material: sorted memory Tregs from a lymph node. The receptors come from a female donor with luminal breast cancer. The CDR3 runs from the conserved cysteine through the conserved F or W. The order of the fields is D gene, clone size, J gene, V gene, CDR3 DNA, CDR3 protein. The D gene is left open where the match is weak. For some rows the clone size is stated as once, few or many, or as a class when expanded; others skip it.

TRBD2,few,TRBJ2-7,TRBV3-1,TGTGCCAGCAGCCCCCGGACTAGCGGTGGTTACGAGCAGTACTTC,CASSPRTSGGYEQYF
-,-,TRBJ1-5,TRBV19,TGTGCCAGTAGACCGACCAGGGGCGATTATCGATTTAGCAATCAGCCCCAGCATTTT,CASRPTRGDYRFSNQPQHF
-,-,TRBJ2-3,TRBV7-8,TGTGCCAGCAGCCCCCGGTTCGGGGGAGCGCTTAGCACAGATACGCAGTATTTT,CASSPRFGGALSTDTQYF
-,few,TRBJ2-1,TRBV7-2,TGTGCCAGCACCTTGCGGACGTCCTGGTACAATGAGCAGTTCTTC,CASTLRTSWYNEQFF
-,-,TRBJ2-3,TRBV2,TGTGCCAGCAGTGAACAGGGAACAGATACGCAGTATTTT,CASSEQGTDTQYF
TRBD1,once,TRBJ1-6,TRBV28,TGTGCCAGCAGTATACGTACCGGGACAGGGGATTCACCCCTCCACTTT,CASSIRTGTGDSPLHF
-,few,TRBJ2-3,TRBV5-4,TGTGCCAGCAGCTCGCCATTGGGATCCACAGATACGCAGTATTTT,CASSSPLGSTDTQYF
TRBD1,few,TRBJ1-5,TRBV6-2/TRBV6-3,TGTGCCAGCAGTCGACAGGGAAATCAGCCCCAGCATTTT,CASSRQGNQPQHF
TRBD2,few,TRBJ2-1,TRBV6-1,TGTGCCAGCAGTGAAACGGGGGGGCCTAATGAGCAGTTCTTC,CASSETGGPNEQFF
-,-,TRBJ2-2,TRBV5-6,TGTGCCAGCAGCTTGGCTTTGGGACTCCGGGAGCTGTTTTTT,CASSLALGLRELFF
TRBD2,few,TRBJ2-1,TRBV7-2,TGTGCCAGCGGGGGGAAACTAGCGGGAGGTAATGAGCAGTTCTTC,CASGGKLAGGNEQFF
-,-,TRBJ1-1,TRBV9,TGTGCCAGCAGCGTCTCCGTGCGGAAGACTGAAGCTTTCTTT,CASSVSVRKTEAFF
-,few,TRBJ2-7,TRBV10-3,TGTGCCATCAGTGGACAGACGAACTCCTACGAGCAGTACTTC,CAISGQTNSYEQYF
-,few,TRBJ1-1,TRBV19,TGTGCCAGTAGTGGTTTTTCCGGGACGGGGAACACTGAAGCTTTCTTT,CASSGFSGTGNTEAFF
TRBD2,few,TRBJ2-3,TRBV29-1,TGCAGCGTCCGGGCTAGCGGGGGGAACACAGATACGCAGTATTTT,CSVRASGGNTDTQYF
-,-,TRBJ1-5,TRBV19,TGTGCCAGTCAGCAGCTAAATCAGCCCCAGCATTTT,CASQQLNQPQHF
-,-,TRBJ2-7,TRBV4-2,TGTGCCAGCAGGGGTCGTAGGGTTACAGACGGATCCTACGAGCAGTACTTC,CASRGRRVTDGSYEQYF
-,-,TRBJ2-7,TRBV6-2/TRBV6-3,TGTGCCAGCAGGGTGGGGCCCCGAAGAGCACAGTACTTC,CASRVGPRRAQYF
TRBD1,-,TRBJ2-7,TRBV28,TGTGCCAGTGGAGGTCGGCCCGGGACAGTTATGCAGCAGTACTTC,CASGGRPGTVMQQYF
-,-,TRBJ2-4,TRBV4-3,TGCGCCAGCAGCCAAGACCGAGGAACGGGACTAGCCAAAAACATTCAGTACTTC,CASSQDRGTGLAKNIQYF
TRBD1,few,TRBJ2-7,TRBV5-1,TGCGCCAGCAGAGACGGGACAGGGAGTTACGAGCAGTACTTC,CASRDGTGSYEQYF
-,large,TRBJ2-7,TRBV20-1,TGCAGTGCTAGAGGACTGGCGACAGCCTACGAGCAGTACTTC,CSARGLATAYEQYF
TRBD1,once,TRBJ2-3,TRBV20-1,TGCAGTGCTACCCCCTGGCGAGGGGGCGCCACAGATACGCAGTATTTT,CSATPWRGGATDTQYF
-,-,TRBJ1-1,TRBV10-1,TGCGCCAGCAGTGGCTTCCAGGGCAGCACTGAAGCTTTCTTT,CASSGFQGSTEAFF
TRBD2,once,TRBJ2-1,TRBV4-2,TGTGCCAGCAGCGCCCTCGGCGGGAGGGCCCTAAGCTCCTACAATGAGCAGTTCTTC,CASSALGGRALSSYNEQFF
TRBD2,-,TRBJ2-1,TRBV6-2/TRBV6-3,TGTGCCAGCAGTAAACTAGCGGGAGGGTACAATGAGCAGTTCTTC,CASSKLAGGYNEQFF
TRBD2,-,TRBJ2-5,TRBV2,TGTGCCAGCAGTGGGGCTAGCGGACAAGAGACCCAGTACTTC,CASSGASGQETQYF
TRBD1,-,TRBJ1-1,TRBV5-1,TGCGCCAGAAGTTACGCACAGGGGGCGCGGGACACTGAAGCTTTCTTT,CARSYAQGARDTEAFF
-,few,TRBJ1-2,TRBV12-3/TRBV12-4,TGTGCCAGCACAGGTGATACCTATGGCTACACCTTC,CASTGDTYGYTF
-,-,TRBJ2-1,TRBV2,TGTGCCAGCACCCGAGGGGTAGCTATCTCCTACAATGAGCAGTTCTTC,CASTRGVAISYNEQFF
TRBD1,-,TRBJ2-7,TRBV12-3/TRBV12-4,TGTGCCAGCAGTGCCGGGACAGTCTACGAGCAGTACTTC,CASSAGTVYEQYF
-,few,TRBJ1-5,TRBV6-2/TRBV6-3,TGTGCCAGCAGTTACTCGGGCATTAGCAATCAGCCCCAGCATTTT,CASSYSGISNQPQHF
-,few,TRBJ1-2,TRBV2,TGTGCCAGCAGTGTTACAGTCAGGGGCGATGGCTACACCTTC,CASSVTVRGDGYTF
-,-,TRBJ1-1,TRBV6-6,TGTGCCAGCACTCCAGACTGGAACACTGAAGCTTTCTTT,CASTPDWNTEAFF
-,few,TRBJ1-2,TRBV6-2/TRBV6-3,TGTGCCAGCAGTTACCCGACCCTCAGGAATCCTAATGGCTACACCTTC,CASSYPTLRNPNGYTF
TRBD2,-,TRBJ2-7,TRBV20-1,TGCAGTGCTAGCGAGGGACTAGCGGGGGGGGACCGCTACGAGCAGTACTTC,CSASEGLAGGDRYEQYF
-,-,TRBJ2-2,TRBV12-3/TRBV12-4,TGTGCCAGCAGTTCCCCCTGGGGTGGGGACACCGGGGGGCTGTTTTTT,CASSSPWGGDTGGLFF
TRBD1,-,TRBJ2-7,TRBV20-1,TGCAGTGCTGCCGGGACAGGGGGCTACGAGCAGTACTTC,CSAAGTGGYEQYF
TRBD1,few,TRBJ2-2,TRBV2,TGTGCCAGCTCAAGACAGGGGACAAGGACCGGGGAGCTGTTTTTT,CASSRQGTRTGELFF
-,-,TRBJ1-5,TRBV4-1,TGCGCCAGCAGCCAAGAAGCAGGTCGGAATCAGCCCCAGCATTTT,CASSQEAGRNQPQHF
TRBD1,few,TRBJ1-1,TRBV7-2,TGTGCCAGCAGCTTAAAAGGGGGCGGATTGGGCCGGGCTTTCTTT,CASSLKGGGLGRAFF
TRBD2,-,TRBJ2-5,TRBV2,TGTGCCAGCAGTTATAGCGGGAGTGAGACCCAGTACTTC,CASSYSGSETQYF
TRBD1,-,TRBJ2-3,TRBV19,TGTGCCAGTAGCCCAAGAGGGACAGGCACAGATACGCAGTATTTT,CASSPRGTGTDTQYF
-,-,TRBJ1-2,TRBV24-1,TGTGCCACCAGTGATACCAGGGGTAACTTTGGCTACACCTTC,CATSDTRGNFGYTF
-,-,TRBJ1-1,TRBV30,TGTGCCTGGAGTGTATTCTTAAGCGATGAAGCTTCCTTT,CAWSVFLSDEASF
-,-,TRBJ2-7,TRBV15,TGTGCCACCAGCAGAGTGGCTAGCGCGGCTGAGGAGTACTTC,CATSRVASAAEEYF
-,-,TRBJ2-1,TRBV9,TGTGCCAGCAGCGCCACAGGTGGTGAGCAGTTCTTC,CASSATGGEQFF
-,-,TRBJ2-7,TRBV28,TGTGCCAGCAGTAGGCCTACTGTCCTTAGGGCCGAGCAGTACTTC,CASSRPTVLRAEQYF
-,few,TRBJ2-7,TRBV6-4,TGTGCCAGCAGTGATCACAGGAGCTCCTATGAACAGTACTTC,CASSDHRSSYEQYF
-,-,TRBJ2-1,TRBV3-1,TGTGCCAGCAGCCCGCCGGGATCCAATTTCAATGAGCAGTTCTTC,CASSPPGSNFNEQFF
-,-,TRBJ1-1,TRBV19,TGTGCCAGTAGTATTATTGTATCGAACACTGAAGCTTTCTTT,CASSIIVSNTEAFF
-,-,TRBJ2-7,TRBV3-1,TGTGCCAGCAGCCCCTACCCAGGGGGAGGGCCGTCCGAGCAGTACTTC,CASSPYPGGGPSEQYF
-,-,TRBJ2-1,TRBV7-9,TGTGCCAGCAGCTCGGCGGGGCCTTTCTACAATGAGCAGTTCTTC,CASSSAGPFYNEQFF